The 7 T cell receptor beta chains listed next were all sequenced from one sample in a study of T cells after yellow fever vaccination. TCRdb reanalysed the 5' RACE reads using MiXCR and keeps one entry per CDR3 protein. The sample shows about 580,000 distinct CDR3 sequences, roughly a sixth of them seen only once. The sequencing used PBMCs, collected 5 days after the first yellow fever vaccination. These receptors all stem from a young man who received the YFV17D yellow fever vaccine.

This clonotype showed up just a few times. The V and J genes are TRBV19 and TRBJ1-2; D perhaps matches TRBD1 (6 bases). Looked up from germline, CDR1 is LNHDA and CDR2 is SQIVND (reference sequence). Deletions cut 7 bases from V and 7 bases from J, with 19 bases between. This CDR3 region has 14 residues. The CDR3 nucleotides are TGTGCCAGTACCCTACAGGGCACTCTCGGTGGCTACACCTTC. Protein sequence: CASTLQGTLGGYTF.

This chain connects TRBV9 to TRBJ1-6, with unresolved D. Germline lookup yields CDR1 SGDLS and CDR2 YYNGEE. V lost 0 bases and J lost 0, with 16 bases in between. The CDR3 has 19 residues. The chain's CDR3 is CASSVGDGRRSSYNSPLHF. The DNA of the CDR3 is TGTGCCAGCAGCGTAGGAGATGGAAGGAGGAGCTCCTATAATTCACCCCTCCACTTT. Together with reference TRBV9 and TRBJ1-6, the CDR3 gives the full variable domain: DSGVTQTPKHLITATGQRVTLRCSPRSGDLSVYWYQQSLDQGLQFLIQYYNGEERAKGNILERFSAQQFPDLHSELNLSSLELGDSALYFCASSVGDGRRSSYNSPLHFGNGTRLTVT.

This clonotype was counted between two and nine times. The V and J genes are TRBV10-3 and TRBJ2-3, with 7 bases lining up with TRBD1. CDR3 length: 15 residues. The trim removed 6 bases at V and 2 bases at J, leaving 8 bases unmatched. Germline V gene sequence: CDR1 ENHRY, CDR2 SYGVKD. CDR3 coding DNA: TGTGCCATCAGCGCGGACAGGCGGTACACAGATACGCAGTATTTT. Translated, it gives CAISADRRYTDTQYF.

The chain combines TRBV7-8 with TRBJ2-3, with D tentatively TRBD1 or TRBD2 (5 bases each). This CDR3 comprises 15 residues. With 3 bases removed from V and 0 bases from J, the gap between germline ends came to 10 bases. Germline values: CDR1 SGHVS, CDR2 FQNEAQ. CDR3 nucleotides: TGTGCCAGCAGCTTTTACGGGGCGAGCACAGATACGCAGTATTTT. Amino acids: CASSFYGASTDTQYF.

This sequence joins TRBV20-1 and TRBJ2-1; the match to TRBD2 covers 15 bases. Germline CDR1 DFQATT, CDR2 SNEGSKA (reference sequence). The ends lost 5 bases at V and 4 bases at J; junction bases unmatched: 3. The CDR3 has 15 residues. CDR3 residues: CSARTSGGVYNEQFF. The CDR3 DNA is TGCAGTGCTCGGACTAGCGGGGGGGTATACAATGAGCAGTTCTTC.

This rearrangement joins TRBV20-1 to TRBJ2-5, with 8 nucleotides matching TRBD1. The CDR3 runs 13 residues. Germline V lookup: CDR1 DFQATT, CDR2 SNEGSKA (reference sequence). J lost 9 bases, V lost 7 bases, and 13 bases had no gene match. CDR3: CSGRGPGVSAQYF. Here the CDR3 DNA reads TGCAGTGGCAGGGGGCCCGGGGTATCGGCCCAGTACTTC.

The chain couples TRBV7-9 to TRBJ2-1, with 7 bases lining up with TRBD1. The CDR3 has 15 amino acids. Germline V gives CDR1 SEHNR, CDR2 FQNEAQ (reference sequence). Trimming took 6 bases from V and 7 from J; bases not matched to a gene: 12. The DNA for the CDR3 is TGTGCCAGCAGTTGGCCTTTAACAGGGGATAATGAGCAGTTCTTC. Translating gives CASSWPLTGDNEQFF.